The T cell receptor (beta chain) described here comes from a study of blood T cell repertoires in COVID-19. CDR1 is SGHTA, CDR2 FQGTGA, per germline. V shed 2 bases and J shed 3 bases, with 5 bases lying between them. The CDR3 is 13 residues long. This study enrolled people aged 18 to 89 from about two dozen US geographic areas. In assigning cohorts, the study relied on participant-reported clinical history. Each exposed participant met a COVID-19 case in the 2 weeks preceding study entry. Sequenced by immunoSEQ multiplex PCR; TCRdb stores in-frame clones only, minus some. The data show under 250,000 clones, roughly 88% seen once.

The receptor's source is a woman between 35 and 50 years old who had been exposed to COVID-19. The genes are TRBV7-3 and TRBJ1-3; no definite D call. The sequenced material came from PBMCs or T cells enriched from blood (not recorded which). The CDR3 sequence is CASSLGGGNTIYF. The CDR3, as DNA: TGTGCCAGCAGCTTAGGAGGTGGAAACACCATATATTTT.